The clone carrying this T cell receptor (beta chain) has more than one count but fewer than ten. Antigen specificity is unknown. This sample is drawn from a study of beta chain features in type 1 diabetes. Sorted populations were all over 98% pure. As every portion of the isolated RNA was reverse transcribed, the sequencing read expressed TCRB transcripts. Method: immunoSEQ multiplex PCR; TCRdb's copy keeps in-frame clones and lacks some. The data contain more than 100,000 clones, 25% to 35% of them singletons. The CDR3 loop spans 15 amino acids. With 5 bases clipped from V and 5 bases from J, the junction kept 6 bases outside the gene matches. Germline V gene data show CDR1 as SEHNR and CDR2 as FQNEAQ (reference sequence). Study observations and caveats: Shorter TCRB CDR3s, moderately but significantly so, were found in Type 1 diabetes patients in all four CD4+ subsets.

The sample comprised central memory CD4+ T cells from blood. The receptor was derived from a woman aged 18-29 years with type 1 diabetes. The chain combines TRBV7-9 with TRBJ2-1, with TRBD2 matching 10 bases. Written as DNA, the CDR3 is TGTGCCAGCAGCCCTAGCGGGAGTATGGACAATGAGCAGTTCTTC. Translation: CASSPSGSMDNEQFF.